One and the same sample provided the 32 T cell receptor beta chains below, sequenced in a study of cytomegalovirus exposure and HLA in healthy donors. The PCR used 60 Vbeta and 13 Jbeta primers. Assay used: immunoSEQ multiplex PCR; TCRdb lists only in-frame clones, some missing. The sample contains around 120,000 clones, around 74% of which appear only once. What was sequenced was PBMCs. The receptors were sampled from a man between 60 and 75 years old in good health and CMV-seropositive.

The V call is TRBV6-1, the J call TRBJ1-1; no reliable D call. The CDR3 runs 14 residues. V was shortened by 6 bases and J by 1 base, with 12 bases between the two germline ends. Looked up from germline, CDR1 is MNHNS and CDR2 is SASEGT. CDR3 loop: CASSPSDSNTEAFF. CDR3 nucleotide sequence: TGTGCCAGCAGCCCCTCCGACTCGAACACTGAAGCTTTCTTT.

V gene TRBV30 combines with J gene TRBJ2-2; 12 nucleotides match TRBD2. V was pared by 1 base and J by 7 bases, with 4 bases of the junction left unmatched. This CDR3 comprises 15 residues. CDR1 is GTSNPN and CDR2 is SVGIG in the germline V gene (reference sequence). CDR3 sequence: CAWSGTSGIVGELFF. CDR3 sequence (DNA): TGTGCCTGGAGTGGGACTAGCGGGATAGTCGGGGAGCTGTTTTTT.

The V gene is TRBV7-6, the J gene TRBJ1-3, with D possibly being TRBD1 (6 bases). CDR1 and CDR2 from the germline V gene are SGHVS and FNYEAQ. Trimming cost V 5 bases and J 0 bases, with 8 bases left between them. This CDR3 has 14 amino acids. The CDR3 bases are TGTGCCAGCAGCCCAGGGGCCTCTGGAAACACCATATATTTT. Amino acid sequence: CASSPGASGNTIYF.

The rearrangement joins TRBV7-2 to TRBJ1-5, with D hard to call. This CDR3 comprises 13 residues. The V gene's germline CDR1 is SGHTA and CDR2 FQGNSA. Between the trimmed V and J ends, which lost 3 bases and 7 bases, there was a span of 10 bases. CDR3 DNA: TGTGCCAGCAGCTTGGTCCGAGGCCAGCCCCAGCATTTT. Its translation is CASSLVRGQPQHF.

DNA for the CDR3: TGCGCCAGCAGCTTCGCGGGCGGGGGGGGCAATGAGCAGTTCTTC. Amino acids: CASSFAGGGGNEQFF. The chain joins TRBV5-1 to TRBJ2-1, with 9 nucleotides matching TRBD2. CDR3 length: 15 amino acids. Germline CDR1 SGHRS, CDR2 YFSETQ. The V and J ends lost 2 bases and 6 bases, in that order; junction bases with no gene match: 6.

Only a few counts were recorded for this clone. The chain has TRBV5-1 and TRBJ2-3; possibly TRBD2 for D (5 bases). V lost 4 bases, J lost 4 bases, and 19 bases lay in between. This CDR3 comprises 16 residues. From germline, CDR1 is SGHRS and CDR2 YFSETQ. CDR3 region: CASSRSSASLADTQYF. DNA of the CDR3: TGCGCCAGCAGCCGCTCTTCAGCTAGCTTAGCAGATACGCAGTATTTT.

The V gene is TRBV4-1, the J gene TRBJ1-6, with TRBD1 as a possible D gene (5 bases). The CDR3 runs to 16 residues. In germline, CDR1 is MGHRA, CDR2 YSYEKL. The germline V and J ends were trimmed by 2 bases and 7 bases, with 15 bases remaining between them. The CDR3 nucleotides are TGCGCCAGCAGCCAACCCGCGTCCAGGGAAAATTCACCCCTCCACTTT. It specifies CASSQPASRENSPLHF.

This sequence joins TRBV7-9 and TRBJ2-1, with a weak D call TRBD2 (6 bases). CDR1 is SEHNR and CDR2 is FQNEAQ in the germline V gene (reference sequence). V lost 2 bases, J lost 12 bases, and 14 bases lay in between. The CDR3 covers 13 residues. The CDR3 nucleotides read TGTGCCAGCAGCTTACCCGGGACTCCAAGGCAGTTCTTC. This sequence encodes CASSLPGTPRQFF.

The chain uses TRBV7-9 and TRBJ2-2; possible D gene TRBD2, 5 bases. This CDR3 region has 13 residues. Germline-derived CDR1 and CDR2 are SEHNR and FQNEAQ (reference sequence). V was trimmed by 5 bases and J by 9 bases, leaving 13 bases between them. The CDR3 reads CASSLTGVWELFF. The CDR3 DNA reads as TGTGCCAGCAGCCTAACCGGGGTCTGGGAGCTGTTTTTT.

The count of this clone is one. The chain carries TRBV4-1 and TRBJ1-2, with TRBD1 as a possible D gene (6 bases). Trimming took off 0 bases at V and 1 base at J, with 21 bases between the two ends. Per germline, CDR1 MGHRA and CDR2 YSYEKL. The CDR3 spans 19 residues. The CDR3 protein is CASSQEQGTPGGLNYGYTF. The CDR3 bases are TGCGCCAGCAGCCAAGAGCAAGGAACCCCGGGGGGCCTTAACTATGGCTACACCTTC.

There are a few counts of this clone. V and J are TRBV5-5 and TRBJ1-5; no clear D gene. Germline V CDR1 and CDR2: SGHKS, YYEKEE (reference sequence). The length of the CDR3 is 13 residues. The germline V and J ends were trimmed by 0 bases and 3 bases, with 4 bases remaining between them. CDR3 in amino acids: CASSLDSNQPQHF. CDR3 DNA sequence: TGTGCCAGCAGCTTGGACTCCAATCAGCCCCAGCATTTT.

V gene TRBV5-8 combines with J gene TRBJ1-2; 9 bases line up with TRBD1. Looked up from germline, CDR1 is SGHTS and CDR2 is YDEGEE. V lost 3 bases, J lost 5 bases, and 5 bases stayed unmatched. This CDR3 comprises 14 residues. The chain's CDR3 is CASSSPGQGYGYTF. In DNA form, the CDR3 reads TGTGCCAGCAGCTCGCCCGGACAGGGGTATGGCTACACCTTC.

This chain's CDR3 is CASSSSSYNEQFF. In DNA form, the CDR3 reads TGTGCCAGCAGTTCTAGCTCCTACAATGAGCAGTTCTTC. This chain uses TRBV7-3 with TRBJ2-1, with D uncertain. This CDR3 spans 13 amino acids. Germline loops: CDR1 SGHTA, CDR2 FQGTGA. V lost 6 bases to trimming and J lost 0 bases, with 6 bases between them.

This chain joins TRBV28 and TRBJ1-5, with D maybe TRBD1 (5 bases). The CDR3 consists of 15 residues. Germline V CDR1 and CDR2: MDHEN, SYDVKM. Trimming shortened V by 6 bases and J by 5 bases, and 17 bases separated the two germline ends. The CDR3 nucleotides are TGTGCCAGCAGGCCATCTAATGCGGGGGATCAGCCCCAGCATTTT. This sequence encodes CASRPSNAGDQPQHF.

The CDR3 coding sequence is TGTGCCAGCAGTGAGGACAGGGGCCGCTACGAGCAGTACTTC. Amino acid sequence: CASSEDRGRYEQYF. J is TRBJ2-7 and V is TRBV25-1; TRBD1 matches at 9 bases. The germline gives CDR1 MGHDK, CDR2 SYGVNS. The ends lost 3 bases at V and 3 bases at J; junction bases unmatched: 3. CDR3 length: 14 amino acids.

The chain uses TRBV28 and TRBJ1-2; the D gene is possibly TRBD1 (5 bases). This CDR3 region has 15 residues. Germline V gene sequence: CDR1 MDHEN, CDR2 SYDVKM. The V gene lost 6 bases and the J gene lost 5 bases, with 19 bases spanning the gap. The CDR3 loop is CASRGGGSENYGYTF. The DNA of the CDR3 is TGTGCCAGCAGGGGCGGGGGTTCCGAAAATTATGGCTACACCTTC.

The chain couples TRBV4-1 to TRBJ2-1; D remains ambiguous. The CDR3 runs 12 residues. Trimming left V 3 bases short and J 3 bases short, with 3 bases between. Germline V gene sequence: CDR1 MGHRA, CDR2 YSYEKL. Here the CDR3 reads CASSHFYNEQFF. CDR3 coding DNA: TGCGCCAGCAGCCACTTCTACAATGAGCAGTTCTTC.

The chain is built from TRBV2 and TRBJ1-3; 9 nucleotides agree with TRBD1. This CDR3 comprises 15 residues. The V gene end was trimmed by 6 bases and the J gene end by 4 bases; junction bases not matched to a gene: 7. Germline loops: CDR1 SNHLY, CDR2 FYNNEI. CDR3 protein: CASRDGQGYGNTIYF. CDR3 bases: TGTGCCAGCAGGGACGGACAGGGGTACGGAAACACCATATATTTT. Combining the CDR3 with reference TRBV2 and TRBJ1-3 gives the whole variable domain EPEVTQTPSHQVTQMGQEVILRCVPISNHLYFYWYRQILGQKVEFLVSFYNNEISEKSEIFDDQFSVERPDGSNFTLKIRSTKLEDSAMYFCASRDGQGYGNTIYFGEGSWLTVV.

As DNA, the CDR3 is TGTGCCAGTAGCCTGAGTGTAGCCTACAATGAGCAGTTCTTC. It is translated as CASSLSVAYNEQFF. The V call is TRBV19, the J call TRBJ2-1; D is ambiguous. The V end lost 6 bases, the J end lost 2 bases, and 11 bases lay between the germline ends. The CDR3 runs 14 residues. Germline V gene sequence: CDR1 LNHDA, CDR2 SQIVND (reference sequence).

The J gene is TRBJ1-2, the V gene TRBV6-1; no firm D call. The CDR3 is 13 amino acids. Germline assignment: CDR1 MNHNS and CDR2 SASEGT. Deletions cut 4 bases from V and 4 bases from J, with 10 bases between. CDR3: CASSGAGGYGYTF. CDR3 bases: TGTGCCAGCAGTGGCGCAGGTGGCTATGGCTACACCTTC.

This chain joins TRBV19 and TRBJ1-4; the D is unclear. Germline-derived CDR1 and CDR2 are LNHDA and SQIVND (reference sequence). This CDR3 has 14 amino acids. With 1 base removed from V and 4 bases from J, the gap between germline ends came to 7 bases. The CDR3 bases are TGTGCCAGTAGTATAGGAGGCAGTAATGAAAAACTGTTTTTT. It specifies CASSIGGSNEKLFF.

This clone was picked up one time. The chain combines TRBV19 with TRBJ2-2, with 7 bases lining up with TRBD1. Germline V CDR1 and CDR2: LNHDA, SQIVND (reference sequence). J gave up 0 bases and V 5 bases, and 6 bases lay outside the gene matches. The CDR3 sequence is 16 residues long. CDR3 loop: CASSLYRGTNTGELFF. The DNA for the CDR3 is TGTGCCAGTAGTCTCTACAGGGGTACGAACACCGGGGAGCTGTTTTTT.

The rearrangement uses TRBV11-2 and TRBJ2-5, with TRBD2 matching over 14 bases. There are 16 residues in the CDR3. Germline-derived CDR1 and CDR2 are SGHAT and FQNNGV. Trimming took 5 bases from V and 7 from J; bases not matched to a gene: 9. In DNA, the CDR3 is TGTGCCAGCAGCCCCGGGACTAGCGGGAGATATGGGACCCAGTACTTC. This translates into CASSPGTSGRYGTQYF.

The rearrangement links TRBV11-2 to TRBJ2-1, with TRBD2 matching 7 bases. Trimming removed 3 bases from V and 5 bases from J; junction bases left unmatched: 13. Germline V gene sequence: CDR1 SGHAT, CDR2 FQNNGV. CDR3 length: 17 residues. The CDR3 here is CASSFNPWEGRDNEQFF. CDR3 DNA sequence: TGTGCCAGCAGCTTCAACCCCTGGGAGGGTAGGGACAATGAGCAGTTCTTC.

This clone was recorded once. The chain couples TRBV7-9 to TRBJ1-1, with D possibly being TRBD1 (5 bases). Germline V gives CDR1 SEHNR, CDR2 FQNEAQ (reference sequence). V was cut by 2 bases and J by 5 bases, with 6 bases left in between. CDR3 length: 12 residues. The CDR3 coding sequence is TGTGCCAGCAGCTTAAAGGGGACTGAAGCTTTCTTT. This gives the protein CASSLKGTEAFF. The full variable domain, with the rest looked up from reference TRBV7-9 and TRBJ1-1, is DTGVSQNPRHKITKRGQNVTFRCDPISEHNRLYWYRQTLGQGPEFLTYFQNEAQLEKSRLLSDRFSAERPKGSFSTLEIQRTEQGDSAMYLCASSLKGTEAFFGQGTRLTVV.

The rearrangement uses TRBV30 and TRBJ2-4; TRBD1 matches at 9 bases. The CDR3 length is 12 residues. Trimming removed 5 bases from V and 12 bases from J; junction bases left unmatched: 8. Germline lookup yields CDR1 GTSNPN and CDR2 SVGIG (reference sequence). CDR3 nucleotides: TGTGCCTGGGAGAGGACAGGGGCCAGTCAGTACTTC. Residues: CAWERTGASQYF.

The chain is built from TRBV15 and TRBJ2-5, with D maybe TRBD2 (6 bases). The CDR3 runs 13 residues. CDR1 and CDR2 from the germline V gene are LNHNV and YYDKDF (reference sequence). The V end was cut by 0 bases, the J end by 6 bases, with 8 bases between. The CDR3 DNA is TGTGCCACCAGCAGAGAGGAGGGTCAGACCCAGTACTTC. Translating gives CATSREEGQTQYF.

The J gene is TRBJ2-7, the V gene TRBV6-6; D uncertain. V dropped 0 bases and J dropped 6 bases, with 9 bases sitting between them. The CDR3 runs 13 residues. Per the germline V gene, CDR1 is MNHNY and CDR2 is SVGAGI (reference sequence). The CDR3 sequence: CASSYSGGSEQYF. The CDR3, as DNA: TGTGCCAGCAGTTACTCCGGCGGAAGCGAGCAGTACTTC.

V is TRBV7-9 and J is TRBJ1-1, with TRBD1 matching over 7 bases. Trimming cost V 2 bases and J 10 bases; bases outside gene matches: 7. CDR1 is SEHNR, CDR2 FQNEAQ, per germline (reference sequence). This CDR3 comprises 13 residues. Here the CDR3 reads CASSLKGAMRAFF. The CDR3 DNA follows: TGTGCCAGCAGCTTAAAGGGGGCCATGAGAGCTTTCTTT.

The rearrangement uses TRBV21-1 and TRBJ1-1; TRBD1 is the table's D call, not checked against the DNA. TRBV21-1 is listed as a pseudogene. There are 14 residues in the CDR3. CDR3 sequence reads: CASSKGQGPSVAFF. CDR3 nucleotide sequence: TGTGCCAGCAGCAAAGGGCAGGGGCCCTCGGTTGCTTTCTTT.

The J gene is TRBJ1-5, the V gene TRBV9, with TRBD1 as a possible D gene (6 bases). V lost 4 bases, J lost 5 bases, and 13 bases lay in between. CDR1 and CDR2 from the germline V gene are SGDLS and YYNGEE. The CDR3 runs 14 residues. The CDR3 sequence is CASSPGEGDQPQHF. DNA of the CDR3: TGTGCCAGCAGCCCCGGGGAGGGGGATCAGCCCCAGCATTTT.

The chain is built from TRBV2 and TRBJ2-1, with TRBD2 identical over 13 bases. The CDR3 has 18 residues. V gave up 7 bases and J gave up 6 bases; unmatched junction bases: 15. Germline V gives CDR1 SNHLY, CDR2 FYNNEI. The CDR3 DNA reads as TGTGCCAGCAAAAGGGGGATTACTAGCGGGAGGGCCGGCAATGAGCAGTTCTTC. Amino acid sequence: CASKRGITSGRAGNEQFF.